These T cell receptor beta chains were read from a single sample in a study of human T cells and chemical hapten exposure. TCRdb re-called the RACE reads with MiXCR, one entry per CDR3 protein. The data show more than 150,000 distinct CDR3 sequences, around 25% seen once. Specimen: whole blood, collected in connection with sensitization to the hapten diphenylcyclopropenone (DPC). The receptors come from a woman in her 40s with alopecia areata. Some clones in this sample may be carry-over from other donors' samples. Both conserved end residues are part of each CDR3. Fields, in order: D gene, clone size, V gene, J gene, CDR3 DNA, CDR3 protein. D genes are given only for firm matches. Rows give clone size only sometimes, using once, few, many, or a class for an expanded clone.

D: .; size: .; V: TRBV6-5; J: TRBJ2-2; DNA: TGTGCCAGCAGTTACTCGATATTAAACAGCGAGCTGTTTTTT; CDR3: CASSYSILNSELFF
D: TRBD2; size: few; V: TRBV6-2/TRBV6-3; J: TRBJ2-3; DNA: TGTGCCAGCAGCAGCATAGCGGGAGCCGGCACAGATACGCAGTATTTT; CDR3: CASSSIAGAGTDTQYF
D: .; size: .; V: TRBV6-2/TRBV6-3; J: TRBJ2-1; DNA: TGTGCCAGCAGTTACTTTGGAGGAATTTCCAATGAGCAGTTCTTC; CDR3: CASSYFGGISNEQFF
D: TRBD2; size: few; V: TRBV20-1; J: TRBJ2-5; DNA: TGCAGTGCCCTACCCTCCGGGACTAGCGGGGAGACCCAGTACTTC; CDR3: CSALPSGTSGETQYF
D: .; size: .; V: TRBV12-3/TRBV12-4; J: TRBJ2-7; DNA: TGTGCCAGCAGTAAGGGACTTAACTACGAGCAGTACTTC; CDR3: CASSKGLNYEQYF
D: TRBD2; size: few; V: TRBV20-1; J: TRBJ2-1; DNA: TGCAGTGCTAGAGTTGGCACGGGAGGGCCAAGGAAGCACAATGAGCAGTTCTTC; CDR3: CSARVGTGGPRKHNEQFF
D: TRBD2; size: .; V: TRBV7-9; J: TRBJ2-1; DNA: TGTGCCAGCAGCCCAATGCTAGCGGGAGGGTTTGGCAATGAGCAGTTCTTC; CDR3: CASSPMLAGGFGNEQFF
D: .; size: .; V: TRBV6-2/TRBV6-3; J: TRBJ1-6; DNA: TGTGCCAGCAGTTACTGGGGGATAGGATCACCCCTCCACTTT; CDR3: CASSYWGIGSPLHF
D: TRBD2; size: .; V: TRBV20-1; J: TRBJ2-1; DNA: TGCAGTGCTAGCCGAGGACTAGGCAATGAGCAGTTCTTC; CDR3: CSASRGLGNEQFF
D: .; size: .; V: TRBV12-3/TRBV12-4; J: TRBJ1-6; DNA: TGTGCCAGCAGTCTCTGGACAGATAATTCACCCCTCCACTTT; CDR3: CASSLWTDNSPLHF
D: .; size: .; V: TRBV5-1; J: TRBJ2-3; DNA: TGCGCCAGCAGCTTGGAACGCGGGGGCTGGGATACGCAGTATTTT; CDR3: CASSLERGGWDTQYF
D: .; size: few; V: TRBV5-6; J: TRBJ2-7; DNA: TGTGCCAGCAGCTTGGTAGGGGGAGTCCACGAGCAGTACTTC; CDR3: CASSLVGGVHEQYF
D: .; size: .; V: TRBV12-3/TRBV12-4; J: TRBJ1-2; DNA: TGTGCCAGCAGTTTCGTCTCCTATGGCTACACCTTC; CDR3: CASSFVSYGYTF
D: .; size: .; V: TRBV20-1; J: TRBJ1-1; DNA: TGCAGTGCTCCGGGCCCGGGGAAGACTGAAGCTTTCTTT; CDR3: CSAPGPGKTEAFF
D: .; size: .; V: TRBV6-2/TRBV6-3; J: TRBJ2-1; DNA: TGTGCCAGCAGTTACTCGGCGGGACTCTACAATGAGCAGTTCTTC; CDR3: CASSYSAGLYNEQFF
D: .; size: .; V: TRBV6-2/TRBV6-3; J: TRBJ2-3; DNA: TGTGCCAGCAGTTACATTGTCACAGATACGCAGTATTTT; CDR3: CASSYIVTDTQYF
D: .; size: few; V: TRBV12-3/TRBV12-4; J: TRBJ2-3; DNA: TGTGCCAGCAAATATGGAGATACGCAGTATTTT; CDR3: CASKYGDTQYF
D: .; size: .; V: TRBV4-2; J: TRBJ2-7; DNA: TGTGCCAGCAGCCAAGCGAGCGGTAGCTCCTACGAGCAGTACTTC; CDR3: CASSQASGSSYEQYF
D: TRBD1; size: few; V: TRBV10-3; J: TRBJ1-2; DNA: TGTGCCATCAGTGGGGACAGCTATGGCTACACCTTC; CDR3: CAISGDSYGYTF
D: .; size: few; V: TRBV9; J: TRBJ2-7; DNA: TGTGCCAGCAGCGTAGCGGGAGATTACGAGCAGTACTTC; CDR3: CASSVAGDYEQYF
D: TRBD1; size: .; V: TRBV12-3/TRBV12-4; J: TRBJ1-2; DNA: TGTGCCAGCAGCCCCGGGACAGTCTATGGCTACACCTTC; CDR3: CASSPGTVYGYTF
D: .; size: many; V: TRBV20-1; J: TRBJ1-2; DNA: TGCAGTGCTAGAGATGCCGGCAGGGAGATCTATGGCTACACCTTC; CDR3: CSARDAGREIYGYTF
D: .; size: .; V: TRBV7-2; J: TRBJ2-1; DNA: TGTGCCAGCAGTATGGGGGGCCGCTACAATGAGCAGTTCTTC; CDR3: CASSMGGRYNEQFF
D: .; size: .; V: TRBV29-1; J: TRBJ2-3; DNA: TGCAGCGCCGGAGCCGGGAGCGGGTCAGATACGCAGTGTTTT; CDR3: CSAGAGSGSDTQCF
D: TRBD2; size: .; V: TRBV7-2; J: TRBJ2-7; DNA: TGTGCCAGCAGCTATGGACTAGCGGGAAACGAGCAGTACTTC; CDR3: CASSYGLAGNEQYF
D: .; size: .; V: TRBV28; J: TRBJ2-1; DNA: TGTGCCAGCAGTTTACGTTTACCCCCCCAGTTCTTC; CDR3: CASSLRLPPQFF
D: .; size: .; V: TRBV20-1; J: TRBJ1-5; DNA: TGCAGTGCTAGAGGGCAGGTCTATAGCAATCAGCCCCAGCATTTT; CDR3: CSARGQVYSNQPQHF
D: TRBD2; size: many; V: TRBV24-1; J: TRBJ2-3; DNA: TGTGCCACCAGTGATTCGGGACTAGCGGAGACCACAGATACGCAGTATTTT; CDR3: CATSDSGLAETTDTQYF
D: TRBD2; size: few; V: TRBV6-2/TRBV6-3; J: TRBJ2-6; DNA: TGTGCCAGCAGTCCCTGGGGTCTAGCGGGAGCCAACTCTGGGGCCAACGTCCTGACTTTC; CDR3: CASSPWGLAGANSGANVLTF
D: TRBD1; size: .; V: TRBV7-2; J: TRBJ2-5; DNA: TGTGCCAGCAGCCTCTGGGGACAGTACCAAGAGACCCGGTACTTC; CDR3: CASSLWGQYQETRYF
D: .; size: few; V: TRBV28; J: TRBJ2-5; DNA: TGTGCCAGCAGCTGGACATCGGTGGAGACCCAGTACTTC; CDR3: CASSWTSVETQYF
D: .; size: .; V: TRBV20-1; J: TRBJ1-6; DNA: TGCAGTGCTAGACAAGAACAGGGATTGGGTTCACCCCTCCACTTT; CDR3: CSARQEQGLGSPLHF
D: .; size: .; V: TRBV5-1; J: TRBJ2-2; DNA: TGCGCCAGCAGCTTGGGCTTAGCGGCAAACACCGGGGAGCTGTTTTTT; CDR3: CASSLGLAANTGELFF
D: TRBD1; size: .; V: TRBV25-1; J: TRBJ1-1; DNA: TGTGCCAGCAGCGGCGAACCCCGGACAGGGAGAGCTTTCTTT; CDR3: CASSGEPRTGRAFF
D: TRBD2; size: few; V: TRBV18; J: TRBJ2-1; DNA: TGTGCCAGCTCACCTCCGGGACTAGCCTGGGTTGAGCAGTTCTTC; CDR3: CASSPPGLAWVEQFF